The 32 T cell receptor beta chains presented below share a single source sample, sequenced in a study of T cells after yellow fever vaccination (dated 2019 in TCRdb). In light of the paper, this sample's treatment or condition label describes: live attenuated yellow fever vaccine strain. Library preparation was by 5' RACE. The listed sequencing device is Illumina HiSeq 2500. The public reads were quality trimmed at Q25 with fastp and then assembled into clones with MiXCR by TCRdb, keeping productive beta chains. Rows matching on CDR3 protein sequence are summarized as one entry with the most common DNA and genes. The sample includes about 500,000 distinct CDR3 sequences, with less than 20% observed a single time. 17% of the sample lies in the top ten. Specimen: PBMCs, collected roughly 5 days after the first yellow fever vaccination. The receptors derive from a man in his late teens or twenties who received the YFV17D yellow fever vaccine.

This clonotype was counted a few times. The genes are TRBV2 and TRBJ2-3, with TRBD2 matching 8 bases. V was pared by 3 bases and J by 2 bases, with 1 base of the junction left unmatched. Germline-derived CDR1 and CDR2 are SNHLY and FYNNEI. The CDR3 has 14 residues. CDR3 in amino acids: CASSDGGVTDTQYF. Here the CDR3 DNA reads TGTGCCAGCAGTGACGGGGGGGTCACAGATACGCAGTATTTT.

Only a few counts were recorded for this clonotype. The V gene is TRBV25-1, the J gene TRBJ2-1; 9 bases align to TRBD2. Trimming took 4 bases from V and 4 from J; bases not matched to a gene: 5. The V gene's germline CDR1 is MGHDK and CDR2 SYGVNS. The CDR3 extends over 15 amino acids. The chain's CDR3 is CASSVLAGAYNEQFF. Written as DNA, the CDR3 is TGTGCCAGCAGTGTACTAGCGGGCGCTTACAATGAGCAGTTCTTC.

This clonotype was recorded at least ten times. The chain is built from TRBV5-1 and TRBJ2-1, with TRBD2 matching 8 bases. The CDR3 contains 18 residues. Germline loops: CDR1 SGHRS, CDR2 YFSETQ. V trimming: 4 bases; J trimming: 2 bases; junction bases outside the gene matches: 14. CDR3 DNA sequence: TGCGCCAGCAGCGGAATATCCCTAGCGGGCTCCCCCTACAATGAGCAGTTCTTC. This gives the protein CASSGISLAGSPYNEQFF.

This sequence joins TRBV12-3 or TRBV12-4 and TRBJ1-5; possibly TRBD1 for D (5 bases). Trimming stripped 0 bases from V and 11 bases from J, with 17 bases between. This CDR3 comprises 15 residues. The CDR3 loop is CASSLAGPYLGAQHF. The CDR3 DNA reads as TGTGCCAGCAGTTTAGCGGGACCGTACCTTGGGGCCCAGCATTTT.

This clonotype has just a few counts. The chain joins TRBV7-2 to TRBJ2-1, with 9 nucleotides matching TRBD2. CDR1 is SGHTA and CDR2 is FQGNSA in the germline V gene. J lost 5 bases, V lost 4 bases, and 9 bases had no gene match. The CDR3 loop spans 16 amino acids. The CDR3 loop is CASSSTPSGVHNEQFF. The CDR3 region has the DNA TGTGCCAGCAGCTCCACACCTAGCGGGGTACACAATGAGCAGTTCTTC.

The V gene is TRBV10-3, the J gene TRBJ2-5; no firm D call. Germline V gene sequence: CDR1 ENHRY, CDR2 SYGVKD. The CDR3 has 13 residues. V was pared by 4 bases and J by 2 bases, with 8 bases between. The CDR3 sequence is CAISGTHQETQYF. CDR3 DNA sequence: TGTGCCATCAGTGGAACCCATCAAGAGACCCAGTACTTC.

V usage is TRBV7-2 and J usage is TRBJ2-6, with D unresolved. V was pared by 5 bases and J by 0 bases, with 8 bases between. Germline CDR1 SGHTA, CDR2 FQGNSA. The CDR3 consists of 15 residues. The CDR3 region is CASSRLISGANVLTF. Here the CDR3 DNA reads TGTGCCAGCAGCCGCCTTATCTCTGGGGCCAACGTCCTGACTTTC.

The V and J genes are TRBV7-9 and TRBJ1-2, with 7 positions matching TRBD1. This CDR3 region has 15 residues. Germline CDR1 SEHNR, CDR2 FQNEAQ (reference sequence). Trimming cost V 8 bases and J 1 base; bases outside gene matches: 10. The CDR3 region has the DNA TGTGCCAGCTCGAACTTCGGACAGGATAACTATGGCTACACCTTC. This sequence encodes CASSNFGQDNYGYTF.

This clonotype was found once. This rearrangement joins TRBV7-9 to TRBJ2-1; 9 nucleotides agree with TRBD1. CDR3 length equals 15 residues. The germline gives CDR1 SEHNR, CDR2 FQNEAQ (reference sequence). V lost 5 bases and J lost 5; bases outside the gene matches: 7. CDR3 protein: CASSVRQGGDNEQFF. CDR3 sequence (DNA): TGTGCCAGCAGCGTAAGACAGGGGGGGGACAATGAGCAGTTCTTC.

The J gene is TRBJ2-5, the V gene TRBV27; 8 bases are a match to TRBD2. The CDR3 spans 14 residues. V gave up 5 bases and J gave up 5 bases; unmatched junction bases: 7. Germline V gives CDR1 MNHEY, CDR2 SMNVEV (reference sequence). In nucleotides, the CDR3 is TGTGCCAGCAGTCCGAAGCGGGGGATGGAGACCCAGTACTTC. Its translation: CASSPKRGMETQYF.

Ten or more counts support this clonotype. The chain uses TRBV20-1 and TRBJ2-1; D is possibly TRBD1 or TRBD2 (5 bases each). The CDR3 is 14 amino acids. V dropped 6 bases and J dropped 4 bases, with 16 bases sitting between them. The V gene's germline CDR1 is DFQATT and CDR2 SNEGSKA (reference sequence). Here the CDR3 DNA reads TGCAGTGCCCCCAGGGCGGGTCTTTACAATGAGCAGTTCTTC. Amino acid sequence: CSAPRAGLYNEQFF.

This clonotype was seen only a few times. The chain combines TRBV7-8 with TRBJ1-5, with D unresolved. The germline V gene has CDR1 SGHVS and CDR2 FQNEAQ. V was pared by 4 bases and J by 0 bases, with 10 bases between. The CDR3 extends over 15 amino acids. CDR3 amino acids: CASSSAEDSNQPQHF. The DNA for the CDR3 is TGTGCCAGCAGCTCGGCCGAGGATAGCAATCAGCCCCAGCATTTT.

This CDR3 reads CASNIALLIHTQYF. In nucleotides, the CDR3 is TGTGCCAGCAATATCGCCCTCCTAATTCATACGCAGTATTTT. The V and J genes are TRBV2 and TRBJ2-3; no clear D gene. This CDR3 contains 14 residues. Trimming shortened V by 7 bases and J by 7 bases, and 18 bases separated the two germline ends. Germline lookup yields CDR1 SNHLY and CDR2 FYNNEI.

This rearrangement joins TRBV4-1 to TRBJ1-1; maybe TRBD1 (6 bases). CDR3 size: 15 residues. The germline CDR1 and CDR2 sequences are MGHRA and YSYEKL. V was shortened by 0 bases and J by 6 bases, with 14 bases between the two germline ends. The CDR3 DNA is TGCGCCAGCAGCCAAGATAGTAGGGGGTCCGCTGAAGCTTTCTTT. Protein: CASSQDSRGSAEAFF.

This clonotype has more than one count but fewer than ten. The J gene is TRBJ1-2, the V gene TRBV7-8, with a possible D match to TRBD1 (5 bases). Germline values: CDR1 SGHVS, CDR2 FQNEAQ. The CDR3 is 15 amino acids. V dropped 3 bases and J dropped 4 bases, with 15 bases sitting between them. The CDR3 here is CASSFGTVGGYGYTF. Written as DNA, the CDR3 is TGTGCCAGCAGCTTTGGGACGGTGGGAGGCTATGGCTACACCTTC.

This clonotype showed up just a few times. V usage is TRBV4-1 and J usage is TRBJ2-1; D remains unclear. Trimming cost V 0 bases and J 8 bases, with 23 bases left between them. CDR3 length: 18 amino acids. CDR1 and CDR2 from the germline V gene are MGHRA and YSYEKL. Written as DNA, the CDR3 is TGCGCCAGCAGCCAAGATCTCCCCGAAGGACGAAGTGTGGATGAGCAGTTCTTC. It codes for CASSQDLPEGRSVDEQFF.

This clonotype was detected a few times. The chain links TRBV10-3 to TRBJ2-2; the match to TRBD1 covers 9 bases. With 11 bases clipped from V and 2 bases from J, the junction kept 3 bases outside the gene matches. The CDR3 sequence is 13 residues long. From germline, CDR1 is ENHRY and CDR2 SYGVKD. DNA of the CDR3: TGTGCCCTGGGACAGGGTAACACCGGGGAGCTGTTTTTT. Its translation: CALGQGNTGELFF.

The rearrangement uses TRBV23-1 and TRBJ1-5, with D tentatively TRBD1 (5 bases). TRBV23-1 is sorted into the ORF group, with uncertain function. Trimming stripped 10 bases from V and 4 bases from J, with 14 bases between. This CDR3 has 13 amino acids. CDR3 loop: CANRRGENQPQHF. CDR3 nucleotides: TGCGCCAACCGACGGGGGGAAAATCAGCCCCAGCATTTT.

This chain joins TRBV5-5 and TRBJ2-1, with TRBD2 matching over 10 bases. V dropped 2 bases and J dropped 5; count of bases not matched to a gene: 7. The CDR3 has 16 amino acids. Germline-derived CDR1 and CDR2 are SGHKS and YYEKEE (reference sequence). The CDR3: CASSFLPLAGNNEQFF. As DNA, the CDR3 is TGTGCCAGCAGCTTTCTACCACTAGCGGGGAACAATGAGCAGTTCTTC.

There are a few counts of this clonotype. This CDR3 is CASTLGGNYNSPLHF. CDR3 coding DNA: TGTGCCAGCACCCTTGGGGGGAACTATAATTCACCCCTCCACTTT. The V and J genes are TRBV12-3 or TRBV12-4 and TRBJ1-6; tentatively, D is TRBD1 (5 bases). The V gene lost 7 bases and the J gene lost 3 bases, with 13 bases spanning the gap. The CDR3 is 15 amino acids.

This chain connects TRBV4-1 to TRBJ2-3, with 10 nucleotides matching TRBD1. From germline, CDR1 is MGHRA and CDR2 YSYEKL. After removal of 5 bases from V and 5 bases from J, the junction contained 10 bases not matched to a gene. CDR3 size: 16 residues. The CDR3 spells CASSRIGTGVKDTQYF. For the CDR3, the DNA is TGCGCCAGCAGCAGAATCGGGACAGGGGTGAAAGATACGCAGTATTTT.

This chain links TRBV7-6 with TRBJ2-1; a weak D match, TRBD1 (6 bases). The germline V and J ends were trimmed by 5 bases and 10 bases, with 12 bases remaining between them. Germline CDR1 is SGHVS and CDR2 is FNYEAQ. This CDR3 region has 12 residues. DNA for the CDR3: TGTGCCAGCAGCCCACAGGGTCAGGAGCAGTTCTTC. Translation: CASSPQGQEQFF.

The rearrangement joins TRBV20-1 to TRBJ2-1, with TRBD2 matching over 9 bases. Trimming took 5 bases from V and 2 from J; bases not matched to a gene: 7. CDR3 length: 15 residues. Germline V lookup: CDR1 DFQATT, CDR2 SNEGSKA (reference sequence). CDR3 in amino acids: CSAGKRGVPYNEQFF. The DNA of the CDR3 is TGCAGTGCTGGGAAGCGGGGGGTGCCCTACAATGAGCAGTTCTTC.

The sample holds many counts of this clonotype. The gene calls are TRBV6-6 and TRBJ2-7; no firm D call. The CDR3 loop spans 11 amino acids. The V end was cut by 5 bases, the J end by 5 bases, with 7 bases between. Germline CDR1 MNHNY, CDR2 SVGAGI (reference sequence). The DNA of the CDR3 is TGTGCCAGCAGTCCCCGTGACGAGCAGTACTTC. It translates to CASSPRDEQYF.

The V and J genes are TRBV24-1 and TRBJ2-1, with D perhaps TRBD2 (5 bases). This CDR3 region has 13 residues. The V gene's germline CDR1 is KGHDR and CDR2 SFDVKD. V was clipped by 3 bases and J by 11 bases, with 13 bases between them. The CDR3 sequence: CATSDEGRIKQFF. The CDR3, as DNA: TGTGCCACCAGTGATGAGGGCAGAATAAAGCAGTTCTTC.

This clonotype turned up a few times. The rearrangement joins TRBV6-1 to TRBJ2-7, with D perhaps matching TRBD1 (6 bases). The CDR3 has 12 residues. Germline CDR1 is MNHNS and CDR2 is SASEGT. V shed 7 bases and J shed 6 bases, with 13 bases lying between them. The CDR3 is CASTMTGSEQYF. The CDR3 DNA reads as TGTGCCAGCACCATGACAGGCTCCGAGCAGTACTTC.

V gene TRBV6-1 combines with J gene TRBJ1-1; TRBD1 agrees at 11 bases. The CDR3 is made up of 14 amino acids. V was clipped by 4 bases and J by 5 bases; unmatched bases: 3. Germline CDR1 MNHNS, CDR2 SASEGT. CDR3: CASSGTGGETEAFF. Here the CDR3 DNA reads TGTGCCAGCAGTGGGACAGGGGGCGAAACTGAAGCTTTCTTT.

This clonotype was seen a few times. This chain uses TRBV5-1 with TRBJ2-1; D unclear. V was clipped by 6 bases and J by 8 bases, with 15 bases between them. The CDR3 extends over 13 amino acids. CDR1 SGHRS and CDR2 YFSETQ come from the germline V gene. The CDR3 bases are TGCGCCAGCACAGGTCTCGGGTTCGATGAGCAGTTCTTC. Encoded protein: CASTGLGFDEQFF.

The V gene is TRBV7-3, the J gene TRBJ2-1, with D possibly being TRBD1 (6 bases). The CDR3 runs to 13 residues. Trimming removed 5 bases from V and 5 bases from J, with 10 bases in between. Germline assignment: CDR1 SGHTA and CDR2 FQGTGA. The CDR3 DNA reads TGTGCCAGCAGCCTCGGGACACACAATGAGCAGTTCTTC. Encoded protein: CASSLGTHNEQFF.

The rearrangement links TRBV15 to TRBJ2-3; TRBD2 aligns across 8 bases. V dropped 5 bases and J dropped 0; count of bases not matched to a gene: 7. This CDR3 is built from 16 residues. Germline V CDR1 and CDR2: LNHNV, YYDKDF (reference sequence). DNA of the CDR3: TGTGCCACCAGCCAACTTAGCGGGGTTAGCACAGATACGCAGTATTTT. Amino acids: CATSQLSGVSTDTQYF.

J is TRBJ2-2 and V is TRBV29-1; D perhaps matches TRBD1 (5 bases). CDR1 is SQVTM and CDR2 is ANQGSEA in the germline V gene. CDR3 length equals 13 residues. V was shortened by 5 bases and J by 4 bases, with 11 bases between the two germline ends. As DNA, the CDR3 is TGCAGCGTTTCCTTTAGGGGCACCGGGGAGCTGTTTTTT. Translation gives CSVSFRGTGELFF.

This rearrangement joins TRBV10-1 to TRBJ2-1; D is unclear. In germline, CDR1 is WNHNN, CDR2 SYGVQD (reference sequence). CDR3 length: 13 residues. V was pared by 2 bases and J by 4 bases, with 6 bases between. The DNA of the CDR3 is TGCGCCAGCAGTGAGGGTCTTTACAATGAGCAGTTCTTC. This gives the protein CASSEGLYNEQFF.